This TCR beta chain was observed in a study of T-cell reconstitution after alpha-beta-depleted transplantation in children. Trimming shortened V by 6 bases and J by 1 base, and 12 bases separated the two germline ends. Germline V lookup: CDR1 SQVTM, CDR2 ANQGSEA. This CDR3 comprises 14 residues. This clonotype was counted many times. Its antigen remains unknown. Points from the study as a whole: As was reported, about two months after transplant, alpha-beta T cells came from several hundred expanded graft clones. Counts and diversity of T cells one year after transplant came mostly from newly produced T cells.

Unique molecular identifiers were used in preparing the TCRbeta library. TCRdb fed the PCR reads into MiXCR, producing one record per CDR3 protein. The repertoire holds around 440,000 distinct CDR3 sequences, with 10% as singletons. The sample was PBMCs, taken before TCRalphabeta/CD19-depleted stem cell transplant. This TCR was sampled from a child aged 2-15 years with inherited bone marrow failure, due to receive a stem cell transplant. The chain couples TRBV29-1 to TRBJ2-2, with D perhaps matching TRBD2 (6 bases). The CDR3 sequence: CSVVWRENTGELFF. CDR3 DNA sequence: TGCAGCGTAGTGTGGCGGGAGAACACCGGGGAGCTGTTTTTT.